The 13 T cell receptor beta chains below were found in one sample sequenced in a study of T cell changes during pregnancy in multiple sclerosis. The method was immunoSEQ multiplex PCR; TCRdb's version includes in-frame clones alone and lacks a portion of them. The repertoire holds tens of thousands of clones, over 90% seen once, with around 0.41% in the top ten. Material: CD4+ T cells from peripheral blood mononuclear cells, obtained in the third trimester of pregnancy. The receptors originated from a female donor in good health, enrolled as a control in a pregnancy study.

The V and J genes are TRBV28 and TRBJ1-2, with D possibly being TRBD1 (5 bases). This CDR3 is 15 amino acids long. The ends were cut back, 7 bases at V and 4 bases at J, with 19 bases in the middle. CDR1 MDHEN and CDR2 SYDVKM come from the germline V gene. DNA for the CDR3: TGTGCCAGCAAACCGCCGTCAGGGCTGGGCTATGGCTACACCTTC. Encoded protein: CASKPPSGLGYGYTF.

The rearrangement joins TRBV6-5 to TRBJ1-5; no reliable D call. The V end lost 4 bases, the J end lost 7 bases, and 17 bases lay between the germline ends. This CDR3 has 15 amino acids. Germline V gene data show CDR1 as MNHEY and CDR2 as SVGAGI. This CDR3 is CASSSSFLGEQPQHF. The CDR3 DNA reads TGTGCCAGCAGTTCTTCCTTCCTTGGGGAGCAGCCCCAGCATTTT.

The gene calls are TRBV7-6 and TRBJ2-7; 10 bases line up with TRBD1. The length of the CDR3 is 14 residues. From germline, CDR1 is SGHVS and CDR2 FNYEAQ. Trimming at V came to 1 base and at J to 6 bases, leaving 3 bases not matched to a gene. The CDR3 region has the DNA TGTGCCAGCAGCTTAGGGGACAGGGGAGCCGAGCAGTACTTC. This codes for CASSLGDRGAEQYF.

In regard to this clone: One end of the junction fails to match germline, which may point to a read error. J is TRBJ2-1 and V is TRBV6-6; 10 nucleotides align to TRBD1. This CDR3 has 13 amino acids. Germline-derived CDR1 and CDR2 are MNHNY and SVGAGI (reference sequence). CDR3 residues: CASSYSLGQGSIF. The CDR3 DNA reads TGTGCCAGCAGTTACTCGCTGGGACAGGGGTCCATCTTC.

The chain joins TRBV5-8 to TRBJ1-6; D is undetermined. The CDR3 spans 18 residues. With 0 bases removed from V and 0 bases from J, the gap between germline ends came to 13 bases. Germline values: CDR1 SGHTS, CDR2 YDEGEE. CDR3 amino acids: CASSLASGGSSYNSPLHF. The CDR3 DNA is TGTGCCAGCAGCTTGGCTAGCGGTGGGAGCTCCTATAATTCACCCCTCCACTTT.

The CDR3 region is CASCPDRSVTQYF. The CDR3, as DNA: TGCGCCAGCTGCCCGGACAGGTCGGTGACCCAGTACTTC. V usage is TRBV5-1 and J usage is TRBJ2-5; 7 positions match TRBD1. With 7 bases clipped from V and 7 bases from J, the junction kept 10 bases outside the gene matches. This CDR3 region has 13 residues. Germline V gene data show CDR1 as SGHRS and CDR2 as YFSETQ.

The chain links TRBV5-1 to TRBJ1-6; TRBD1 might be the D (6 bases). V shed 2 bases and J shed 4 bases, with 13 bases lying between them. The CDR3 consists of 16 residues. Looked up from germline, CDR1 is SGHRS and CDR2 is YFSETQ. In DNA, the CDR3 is TGCGCCAGCAGCTTTGGTCACAGGGCTTATAATTCACCCCTCCACTTT. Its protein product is CASSFGHRAYNSPLHF.

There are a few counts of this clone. CDR3 sequence: CASSRGTVGGYTF. In DNA, the CDR3 is TGTGCCAGCAGTCGCGGGACAGTCGGTGGCTACACCTTC. This chain connects TRBV28 to TRBJ1-2; 7 bases align to TRBD1. The CDR3 is made up of 13 amino acids. From germline, CDR1 is MDHEN and CDR2 SYDVKM. V gave up 5 bases and J gave up 7 bases; unmatched junction bases: 7.

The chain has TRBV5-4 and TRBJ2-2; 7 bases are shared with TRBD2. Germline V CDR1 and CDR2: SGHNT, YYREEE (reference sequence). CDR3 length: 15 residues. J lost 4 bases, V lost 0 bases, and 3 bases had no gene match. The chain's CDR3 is CASSLVTGGTGELFF. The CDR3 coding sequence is TGTGCCAGCAGCTTGGTAACGGGGGGCACCGGGGAGCTGTTTTTT.

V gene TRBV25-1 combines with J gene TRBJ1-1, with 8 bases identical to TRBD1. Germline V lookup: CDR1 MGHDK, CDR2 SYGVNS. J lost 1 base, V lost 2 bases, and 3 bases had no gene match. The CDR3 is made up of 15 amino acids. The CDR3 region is CASSEPGTGNTEAFF. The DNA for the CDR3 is TGTGCCAGCAGTGAACCCGGGACAGGGAACACTGAAGCTTTCTTT.

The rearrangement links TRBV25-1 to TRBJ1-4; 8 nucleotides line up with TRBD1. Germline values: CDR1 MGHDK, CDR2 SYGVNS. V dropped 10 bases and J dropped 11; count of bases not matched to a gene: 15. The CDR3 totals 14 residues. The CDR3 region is CATWGGQGARKLFF. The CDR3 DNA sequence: TGTGCCACCTGGGGGGGGCAGGGGGCTAGGAAACTGTTTTTT.

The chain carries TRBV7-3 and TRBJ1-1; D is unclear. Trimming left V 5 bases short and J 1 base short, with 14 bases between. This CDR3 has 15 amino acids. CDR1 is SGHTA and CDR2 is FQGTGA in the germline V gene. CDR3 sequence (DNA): TGTGCCAGCAGCCCCGGGCCGGGATGGAACACTGAAGCTTTCTTT. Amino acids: CASSPGPGWNTEAFF.

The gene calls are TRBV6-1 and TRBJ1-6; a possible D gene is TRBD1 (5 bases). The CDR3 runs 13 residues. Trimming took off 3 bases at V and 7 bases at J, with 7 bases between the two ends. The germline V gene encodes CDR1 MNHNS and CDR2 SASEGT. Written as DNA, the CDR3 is TGTGCCAGCAGTGAGCGGGGCAATTCACCCCTCCACTTT. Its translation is CASSERGNSPLHF.